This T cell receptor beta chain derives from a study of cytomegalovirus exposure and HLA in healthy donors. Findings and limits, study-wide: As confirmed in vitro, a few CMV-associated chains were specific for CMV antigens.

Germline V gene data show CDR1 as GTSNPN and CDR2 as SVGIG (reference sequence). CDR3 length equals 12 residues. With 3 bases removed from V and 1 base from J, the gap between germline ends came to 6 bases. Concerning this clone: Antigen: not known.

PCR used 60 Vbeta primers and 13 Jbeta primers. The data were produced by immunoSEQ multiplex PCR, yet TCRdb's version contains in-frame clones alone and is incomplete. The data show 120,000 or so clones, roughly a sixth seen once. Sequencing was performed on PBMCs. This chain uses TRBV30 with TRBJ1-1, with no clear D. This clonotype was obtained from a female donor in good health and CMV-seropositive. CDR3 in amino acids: CAWRRGNTEAFF. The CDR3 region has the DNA TGTGCCTGGAGGCGAGGGAACACTGAAGCTTTCTTT. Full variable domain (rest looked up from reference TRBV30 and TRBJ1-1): SQTIHQWPATLVQPVGSPLSLECTVEGTSNPNLYWYRQAAGRGLQLLFYSVGIGQISSEVPQNLSASRPQDRQFILSSKKLLLSDSGFYLCAWRRGNTEAFFGQGTRLTVV.